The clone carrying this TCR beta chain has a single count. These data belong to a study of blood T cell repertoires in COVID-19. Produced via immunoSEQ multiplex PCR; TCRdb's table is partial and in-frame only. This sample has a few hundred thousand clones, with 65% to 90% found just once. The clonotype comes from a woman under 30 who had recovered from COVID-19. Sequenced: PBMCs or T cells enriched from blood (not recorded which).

This CDR3 is CASATGEDTEAFF. In nucleotides, the CDR3 is TGTGCCAGCGCTACAGGGGAGGACACTGAAGCTTTCTTT. The chain is built from TRBV18 and TRBJ1-1; 7 bases line up with TRBD1. CDR3 length equals 13 residues. J lost 3 bases, V lost 8 bases, and 6 bases had no gene match. Germline V gene lookup returns CDR1 KGHSH and CDR2 LQKENI.